This is a list of T cell receptor beta chains from one sample in a study of blood T cell repertoires in COVID-19. Data came from immunoSEQ multiplex PCR; TCRdb stores just in-frame clones and leaves some out. The table shows roughly 290,000 clones, with roughly nine tenths occurring only once. Sequenced material: PBMCs or T cells enriched from blood (not recorded which). The receptors stem from a middle-aged woman who had recovered from COVID-19. Both conserved end residues are part of each CDR3. A D gene is named only where the DNA matches it firmly. Clone size appears in some rows only: once, few, many, or a class for an expanded clone.

D gene	clone size	V gene	J gene	CDR3 DNA	CDR3 protein
.	.	TRBV5-1	TRBJ2-1	TGCGCCAGCAGCTTGGAATCTAACAATGAGCAGTTCTTC	CASSLESNNEQFF
.	.	TRBV15	TRBJ1-2	TGTGCCACCAGCAGAGAACAGGGCAACTATGGCTACACCTTC	CATSREQGNYGYTF
.	once	TRBV20-1	TRBJ1-4	TGCAGTGCTAGTCAGGGAAAGGGCCGTGAAAAACTGTTTTTT	CSASQGKGREKLFF
TRBD1	.	TRBV20-1	TRBJ1-2	TGCAGTGCTAGTGCCTGGGGACAGTCGGGTTATGGCTACACCTTC	CSASAWGQSGYGYTF
.	.	TRBV25-1	TRBJ2-5	TGTGCCAGCAGTGAATGGCGGGTGGTAGGGCAAGAGACCCAGTACTTC	CASSEWRVVGQETQYF
TRBD1	.	TRBV5-1	TRBJ1-2	TGCGCCAGCAGCAGTCCGGGACAGGGTTTCTATGGCTACACCTTC	CASSSPGQGFYGYTF
TRBD1	.	TRBV24-1	TRBJ1-5	TGTGCCACCCAAAGTGGGACAGGGGGTAATCAGCCCCAGCATTTT	CATQSGTGGNQPQHF
.	once	TRBV28	TRBJ1-6	TGTGCCAGCAGTCCTCTCGACAGGACAGACACGGCCCTCCACTTT	CASSPLDRTDTALHF
.	.	TRBV3-1/TRBV3-2	TRBJ1-1	TGTGCCAGCAGCCAAGTCGTTAAATCAGGGTCAGGCACTGAAGCTTTCTTT	CASSQVVKSGSGTEAFF
.	.	TRBV9	TRBJ1-2	TGTGCCAGCAGCGTTCAGGGCAACTATGGCTACACCTTC	CASSVQGNYGYTF
TRBD2	once	TRBV3-1/TRBV3-2	TRBJ2-7	TGTGCCAGCAGCCAGTCAGCGGGAGGGTCAGGCGAGCAGTACTTC	CASSQSAGGSGEQYF
.	.	TRBV10-3	TRBJ1-1	TGTGCCATCAGTGAAGGGCGGGGGTCGAACACTGAAGCTTTCTTT	CAISEGRGSNTEAFF
TRBD1	once	TRBV27	TRBJ1-6	TGTGCCAGCAGTACGACAGGGTTCTCTTATAATTCACCCCTCCACTTT	CASSTTGFSYNSPLHF
.	.	TRBV6-4	TRBJ1-1	TGTGCCAGCAGTGACGCCGGGGGGGGCGCTTTCTTT	CASSDAGGGAFF
TRBD2	.	TRBV10-3	TRBJ2-3	TGTGCCATCAGTGACCCCTCGGGGAGCGGGGGGACAGATACGCAGTATTTT	CAISDPSGSGGTDTQYF
TRBD1	.	TRBV12-3/TRBV12-4	TRBJ1-2	TGTGCCAGCAGTACCAGACAGGGGGCGACCTTC	CASSTRQGATF
TRBD1	.	TRBV9	TRBJ1-4	TGTGCCAGCAGCTTCAGGACAGGACTTAATGAAAAACTGTTTTTT	CASSFRTGLNEKLFF